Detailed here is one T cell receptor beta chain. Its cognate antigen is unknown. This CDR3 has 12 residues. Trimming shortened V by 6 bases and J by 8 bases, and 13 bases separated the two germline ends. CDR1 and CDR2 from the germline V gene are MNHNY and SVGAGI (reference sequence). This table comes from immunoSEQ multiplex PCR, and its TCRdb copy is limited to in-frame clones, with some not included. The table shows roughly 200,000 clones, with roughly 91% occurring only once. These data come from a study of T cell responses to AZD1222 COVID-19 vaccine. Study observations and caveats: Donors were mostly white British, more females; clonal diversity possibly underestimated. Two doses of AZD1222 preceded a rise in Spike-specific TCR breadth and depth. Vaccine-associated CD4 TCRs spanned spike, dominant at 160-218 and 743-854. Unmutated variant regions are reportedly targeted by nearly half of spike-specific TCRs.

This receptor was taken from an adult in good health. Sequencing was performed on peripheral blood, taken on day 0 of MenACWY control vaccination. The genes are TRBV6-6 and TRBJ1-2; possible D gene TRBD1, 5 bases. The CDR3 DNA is TGTGCCAGCAGCCCGACAGAGGGGGGCTACACCTTC. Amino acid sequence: CASSPTEGGYTF.